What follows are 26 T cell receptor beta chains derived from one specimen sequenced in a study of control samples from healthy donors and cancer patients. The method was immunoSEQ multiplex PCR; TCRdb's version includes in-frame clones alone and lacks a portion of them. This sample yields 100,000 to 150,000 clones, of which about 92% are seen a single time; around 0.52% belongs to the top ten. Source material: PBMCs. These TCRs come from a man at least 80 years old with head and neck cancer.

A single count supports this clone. The CDR3 here is CASSPPGGPNTIYF. DNA of the CDR3: TGTGCCAGCAGCCCCCCGGGAGGACCAAACACCATATATTTT. The genes are TRBV6-5 and TRBJ1-3; no clear D. The CDR3 is 14 amino acids. The germline CDR1 and CDR2 sequences are MNHEY and SVGAGI. Trimming removed 6 bases from V and 6 bases from J, with 15 bases in between.

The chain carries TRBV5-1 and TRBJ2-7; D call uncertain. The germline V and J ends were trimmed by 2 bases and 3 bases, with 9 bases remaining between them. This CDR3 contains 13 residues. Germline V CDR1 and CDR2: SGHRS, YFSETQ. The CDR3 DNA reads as TGCGCCAGCAGCTTCGAGGTCAACTACGAGCAGTACTTC. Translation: CASSFEVNYEQYF.

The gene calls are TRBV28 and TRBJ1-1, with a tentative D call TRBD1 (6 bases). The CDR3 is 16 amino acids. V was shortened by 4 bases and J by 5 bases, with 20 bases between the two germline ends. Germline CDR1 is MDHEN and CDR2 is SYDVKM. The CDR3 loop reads CASSYPSWGGGTEAFF. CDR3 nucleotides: TGTGCCAGCAGTTACCCTTCGTGGGGAGGGGGGACTGAAGCTTTCTTT.

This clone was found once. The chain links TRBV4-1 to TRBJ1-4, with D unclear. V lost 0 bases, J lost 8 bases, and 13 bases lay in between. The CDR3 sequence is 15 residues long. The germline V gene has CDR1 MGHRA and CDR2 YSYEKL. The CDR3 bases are TGCGCCAGCAGCCAAGATGTCGGGTCGAGAGAAAAACTGTTTTTT. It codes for CASSQDVGSREKLFF.

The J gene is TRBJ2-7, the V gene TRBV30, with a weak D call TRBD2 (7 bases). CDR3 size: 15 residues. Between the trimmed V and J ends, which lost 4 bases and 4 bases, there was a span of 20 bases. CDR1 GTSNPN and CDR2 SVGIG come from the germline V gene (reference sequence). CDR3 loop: CAWIPPWGGGYEQYF. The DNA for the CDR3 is TGTGCCTGGATCCCCCCGTGGGGAGGGGGGTACGAGCAGTACTTC.

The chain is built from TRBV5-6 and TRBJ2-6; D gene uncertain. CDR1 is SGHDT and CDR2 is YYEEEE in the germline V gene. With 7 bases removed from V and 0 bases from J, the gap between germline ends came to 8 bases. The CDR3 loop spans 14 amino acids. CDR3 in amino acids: CASRTSSGANVLTF. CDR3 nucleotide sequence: TGTGCCAGCCGTACCTCCTCTGGGGCCAACGTCCTGACTTTC.

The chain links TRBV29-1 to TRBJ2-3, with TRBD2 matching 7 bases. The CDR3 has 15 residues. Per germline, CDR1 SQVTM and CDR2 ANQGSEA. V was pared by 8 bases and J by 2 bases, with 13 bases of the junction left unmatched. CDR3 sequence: CSPKGPSGLTDTQYF. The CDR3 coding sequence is TGCAGCCCCAAGGGGCCTAGCGGACTCACAGATACGCAGTATTTT.

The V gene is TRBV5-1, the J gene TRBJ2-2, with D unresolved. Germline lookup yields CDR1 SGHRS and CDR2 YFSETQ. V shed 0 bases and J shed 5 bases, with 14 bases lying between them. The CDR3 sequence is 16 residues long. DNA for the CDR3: TGCGCCAGCAGCTTGGTGCTTCTTCGGCAAACCGGGGAGCTGTTTTTT. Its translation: CASSLVLLRQTGELFF.

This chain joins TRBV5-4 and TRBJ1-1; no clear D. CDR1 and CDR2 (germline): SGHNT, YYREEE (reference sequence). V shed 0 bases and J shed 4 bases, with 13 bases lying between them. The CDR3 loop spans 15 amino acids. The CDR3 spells CASSLVGGARTEAFF. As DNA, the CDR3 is TGTGCCAGCAGCTTGGTCGGCGGAGCGCGCACTGAAGCTTTCTTT.

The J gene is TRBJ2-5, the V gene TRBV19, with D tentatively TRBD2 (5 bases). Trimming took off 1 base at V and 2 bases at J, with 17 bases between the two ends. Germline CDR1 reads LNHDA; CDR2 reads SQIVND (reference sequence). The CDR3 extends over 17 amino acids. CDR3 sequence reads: CASSIGWRLSGQETQYF. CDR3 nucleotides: TGTGCCAGTAGTATAGGGTGGAGACTTTCGGGACAAGAGACCCAGTACTTC.

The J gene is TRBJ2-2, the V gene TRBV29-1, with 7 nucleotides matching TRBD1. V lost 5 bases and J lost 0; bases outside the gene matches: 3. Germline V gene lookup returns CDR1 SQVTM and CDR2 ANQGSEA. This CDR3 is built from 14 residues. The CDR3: CSVRQGANTGELFF. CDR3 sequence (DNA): TGCAGCGTTAGGCAGGGGGCGAACACCGGGGAGCTGTTTTTT.

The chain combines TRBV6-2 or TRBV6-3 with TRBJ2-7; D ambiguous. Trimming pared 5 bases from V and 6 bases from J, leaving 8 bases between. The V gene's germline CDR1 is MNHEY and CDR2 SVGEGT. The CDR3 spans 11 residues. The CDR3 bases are TGTGCCAGCAGTGCTTTTTTCGAGCAGTACTTC. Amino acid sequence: CASSAFFEQYF.

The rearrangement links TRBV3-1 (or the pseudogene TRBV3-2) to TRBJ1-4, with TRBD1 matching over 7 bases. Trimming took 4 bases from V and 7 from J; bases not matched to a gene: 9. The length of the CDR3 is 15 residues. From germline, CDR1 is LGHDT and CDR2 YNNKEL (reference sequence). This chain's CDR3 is CASSRRSGGVEKLFF. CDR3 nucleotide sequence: TGTGCCAGCAGCCGCCGTTCAGGGGGAGTTGAAAAACTGTTTTTT.

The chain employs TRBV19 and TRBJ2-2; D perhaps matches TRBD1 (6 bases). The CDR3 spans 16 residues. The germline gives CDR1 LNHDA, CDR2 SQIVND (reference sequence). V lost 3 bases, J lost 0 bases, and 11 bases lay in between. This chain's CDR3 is CASSIRQVANTGELFF. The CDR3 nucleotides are TGTGCCAGTAGTATTAGACAGGTCGCGAACACCGGGGAGCTGTTTTTT.

DNA of the CDR3: TGTGCCAGCTCACCAGGGACAGGGGGCTATGGCTACACCTTC. Translation gives CASSPGTGGYGYTF. The V gene is TRBV18, the J gene TRBJ1-2; 11 bases are shared with TRBD1. J lost 4 bases, V lost 2 bases, and 0 bases had no gene match. This CDR3 contains 14 residues. Germline lookup yields CDR1 KGHSH and CDR2 LQKENI.

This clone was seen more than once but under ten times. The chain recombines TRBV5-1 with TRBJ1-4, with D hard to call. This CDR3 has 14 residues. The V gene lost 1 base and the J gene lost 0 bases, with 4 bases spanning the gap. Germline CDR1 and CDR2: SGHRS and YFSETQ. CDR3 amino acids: CASSLQSTNEKLFF. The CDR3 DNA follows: TGCGCCAGCAGCTTGCAGTCAACTAATGAAAAACTGTTTTTT.

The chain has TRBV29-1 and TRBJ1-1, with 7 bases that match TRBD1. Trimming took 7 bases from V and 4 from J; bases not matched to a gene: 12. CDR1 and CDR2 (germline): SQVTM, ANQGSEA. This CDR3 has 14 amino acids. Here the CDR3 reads CSADGFRGGTEAFF. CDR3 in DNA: TGCAGCGCCGATGGATTCAGGGGGGGCACTGAAGCTTTCTTT.

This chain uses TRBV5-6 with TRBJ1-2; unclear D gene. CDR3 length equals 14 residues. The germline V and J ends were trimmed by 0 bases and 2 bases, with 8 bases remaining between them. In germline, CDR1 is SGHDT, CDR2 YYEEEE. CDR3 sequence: CASSLVQKNYGYTF. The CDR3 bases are TGTGCCAGCAGCTTGGTACAGAAGAACTATGGCTACACCTTC.

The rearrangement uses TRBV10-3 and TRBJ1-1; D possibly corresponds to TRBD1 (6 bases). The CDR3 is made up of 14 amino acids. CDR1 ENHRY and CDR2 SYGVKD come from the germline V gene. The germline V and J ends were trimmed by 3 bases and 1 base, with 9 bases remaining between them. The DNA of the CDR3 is TGTGCCATCAGTGACAGGGGAGGGAACACTGAAGCTTTCTTT. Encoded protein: CAISDRGGNTEAFF.

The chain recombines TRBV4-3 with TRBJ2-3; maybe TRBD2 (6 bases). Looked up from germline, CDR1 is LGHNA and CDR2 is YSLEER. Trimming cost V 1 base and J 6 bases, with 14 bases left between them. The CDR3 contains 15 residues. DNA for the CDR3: TGCGCCAGCAGCCAAGTTTTTAGCGGTGGGGATACGCAGTATTTT. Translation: CASSQVFSGGDTQYF.

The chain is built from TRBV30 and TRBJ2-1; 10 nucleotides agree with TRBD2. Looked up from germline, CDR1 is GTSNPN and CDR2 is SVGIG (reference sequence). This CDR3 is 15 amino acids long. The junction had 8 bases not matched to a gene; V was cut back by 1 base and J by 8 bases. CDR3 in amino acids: CAWSASGSLYDEQFF. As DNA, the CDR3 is TGTGCCTGGAGTGCTAGCGGGAGTCTGTACGATGAGCAGTTCTTC.

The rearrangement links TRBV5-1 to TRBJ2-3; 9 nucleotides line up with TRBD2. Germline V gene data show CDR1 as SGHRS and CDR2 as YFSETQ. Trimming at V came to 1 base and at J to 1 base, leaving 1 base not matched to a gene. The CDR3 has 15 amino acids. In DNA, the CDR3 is TGCGCCAGCAGCTTGCAGCGGGGGGGCACAGATACGCAGTATTTT. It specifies CASSLQRGGTDTQYF. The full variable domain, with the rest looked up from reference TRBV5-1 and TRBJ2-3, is KAGVTQTPRYLIKTRGQQVTLSCSPISGHRSVSWYQQTPGQGLQFLFEYFSETQRNKGNFPGRFSGRQFSNSRSEMNVSTLELGDSALYLCASSLQRGGTDTQYFGPGTRLTVL.

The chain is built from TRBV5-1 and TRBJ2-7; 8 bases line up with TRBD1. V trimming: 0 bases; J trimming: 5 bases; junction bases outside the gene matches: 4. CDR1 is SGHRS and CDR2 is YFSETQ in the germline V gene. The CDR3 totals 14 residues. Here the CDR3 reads CASSLGQGSHEQYF. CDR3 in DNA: TGCGCCAGCAGCTTGGGACAGGGGTCCCACGAGCAGTACTTC.

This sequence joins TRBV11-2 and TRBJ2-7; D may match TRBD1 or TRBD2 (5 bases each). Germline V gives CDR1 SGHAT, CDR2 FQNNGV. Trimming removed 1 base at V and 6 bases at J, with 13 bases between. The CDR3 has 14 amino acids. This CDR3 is CASSLVGTLLEQYF. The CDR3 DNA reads TGTGCCAGCAGCTTAGTAGGGACCCTCCTCGAGCAGTACTTC.

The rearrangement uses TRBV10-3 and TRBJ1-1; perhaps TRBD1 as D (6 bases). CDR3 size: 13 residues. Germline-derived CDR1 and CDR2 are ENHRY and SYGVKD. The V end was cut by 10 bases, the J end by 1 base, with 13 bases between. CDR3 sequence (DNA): TGTGCCACCTTGGGGGCCCAGAACACTGAAGCTTTCTTT. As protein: CATLGAQNTEAFF.

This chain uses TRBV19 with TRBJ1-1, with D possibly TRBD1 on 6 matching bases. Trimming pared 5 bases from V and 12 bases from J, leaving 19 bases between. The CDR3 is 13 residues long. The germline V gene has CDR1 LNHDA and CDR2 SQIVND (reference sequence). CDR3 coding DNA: TGTGCCAGTAGTGAAACCTTGGGACACTTTACTTTCTTT. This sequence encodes CASSETLGHFTFF.